Below are 18 T cell receptor beta chains sequenced from a single sample in a study of vaccination and CD4 T cells after COVID-19. Stated treatment: roughly 10-day PBMC culture with coronavirus spike peptide pools or control peptides (ViraFEST assay). Their specific antigens are unknown. Cultured CD4+ T cell DNA was sequenced using the Oncomine TCR Beta short-read assay. TCRdb fed the PCR reads into MiXCR, producing one record per CDR3 protein. The sample gives about 15,000 distinct CDR3 sequences, 21% of which show up once; more than 10% is in the top ten. The material sequenced was CD4+ T cells from blood, cultured in vitro, taken before SARS-CoV-2 vaccination. All receptors derive from a human donor who received a COVID-19 vaccine.

V is TRBV5-1 and J is TRBJ2-3; 9 nucleotides agree with TRBD2. Germline loops: CDR1 SGHRS, CDR2 YFSETQ. This CDR3 contains 16 residues. V was clipped by 5 bases and J by 1 base; unmatched bases: 8. The CDR3 reads CASRPAGGLGTDTQYF. In DNA form, the CDR3 reads TGCGCCAGCAGACCGGCGGGGGGGCTGGGCACAGATACGCAGTATTTT.

V gene TRBV11-2 combines with J gene TRBJ1-6; no clear D gene. Trimming cost V 7 bases and J 1 base, with 5 bases left between them. The germline CDR1 and CDR2 sequences are SGHAT and FQNNGV. This CDR3 region has 13 residues. DNA for the CDR3: TGTGCCAGCATGCGTTCCTATAATTCACCCCTCCACTTT. Translated, it gives CASMRSYNSPLHF.

This clonotype appeared a few times. The chain has TRBV7-8 and TRBJ2-7, with D unclear. Deletions cut 5 bases from V and 2 bases from J, with 13 bases between. The CDR3 is 14 residues long. CDR1 SGHVS and CDR2 FQNEAQ come from the germline V gene. CDR3 residues: CASSPSGFTYEQYF. In DNA form, the CDR3 reads TGTGCCAGCAGCCCGTCCGGCTTTACCTACGAGCAGTACTTC.

This clonotype is medium-sized by share. This chain connects TRBV24-1 to TRBJ2-3; D ambiguous. Germline V gene sequence: CDR1 KGHDR, CDR2 SFDVKD. This CDR3 comprises 12 residues. V shed 10 bases and J shed 2 bases, with 9 bases lying between them. The CDR3 region has the DNA TGTGCCACGGCTGATCTCACAGATACGCAGTATTTT. Translated, it gives CATADLTDTQYF.

This clonotype was detected only a few times. The V call is TRBV7-7, the J call TRBJ2-5; a weak D match, TRBD2 (6 bases). The germline V and J ends were trimmed by 5 bases and 3 bases, with 13 bases remaining between them. The CDR3 sequence is 14 residues long. CDR1 is SSHAT, CDR2 FNYEAQ, per germline (reference sequence). The DNA for the CDR3 is TGTGCCAGCAGCCGCGGGACCCAGGAAGAGACCCAGTACTTC. It translates to CASSRGTQEETQYF.

The CDR3 protein is CASSDRGRETQYF. DNA of the CDR3: TGCGCCAGCAGCGACAGGGGGCGTGAGACCCAGTACTTC. V gene TRBV10-1 combines with J gene TRBJ2-5; 10 nucleotides align to TRBD1. This CDR3 spans 13 amino acids. Germline V gene sequence: CDR1 WNHNN, CDR2 SYGVQD (reference sequence). The ends lost 6 bases at V and 5 bases at J; junction bases unmatched: 3.

This clonotype was observed a handful of times. This chain joins TRBV20-1 and TRBJ2-1, with D maybe TRBD1 (5 bases). The germline V and J ends were trimmed by 1 base and 8 bases, with 18 bases remaining between them. Germline CDR1 is DFQATT and CDR2 is SNEGSKA (reference sequence). The length of the CDR3 is 15 residues. The DNA for the CDR3 is TGCAGTGCTAGAGCACAGGCTCTGATTGCGGATGAGCAGTTCTTC. Protein sequence: CSARAQALIADEQFF.

The V call is TRBV10-1, the J call TRBJ2-1; maybe TRBD1 (6 bases). The V end was cut by 6 bases, the J end by 1 base, with 13 bases between. The CDR3 consists of 15 residues. Germline V gene lookup returns CDR1 WNHNN and CDR2 SYGVQD (reference sequence). The CDR3 protein is CASRFSRGSYNEQFF. DNA for the CDR3: TGCGCCAGCAGATTCTCCAGGGGTTCCTACAATGAGCAGTTCTTC.

The V and J genes are TRBV20-1 and TRBJ2-1; D unclear. V dropped 3 bases and J dropped 4 bases, with 13 bases sitting between them. The CDR3 runs to 14 residues. CDR1 and CDR2 from the germline V gene are DFQATT and SNEGSKA (reference sequence). As DNA, the CDR3 is TGCAGTGCTAGTGTTCCACGTGGGTACAATGAGCAGTTCTTC. The encoded protein is CSASVPRGYNEQFF.

CDR3 in amino acids: CASSAIGLAGGTGELFF. The CDR3 DNA reads TGTGCCAGCAGCGCGATCGGACTAGCGGGGGGGACCGGGGAGCTGTTTTTT. This rearrangement joins TRBV11-3 to TRBJ2-2, with 15 positions matching TRBD2. Germline loops: CDR1 SGHNT, CDR2 YENEEA. This CDR3 comprises 17 residues. V lost 5 bases and J lost 5; bases outside the gene matches: 6. Filled out from reference TRBV11-3 and TRBJ2-2, the complete variable domain reads EAGVVQSPRYKIIEKKQPVAFWCNPISGHNTLYWYLQNLGQGPELLIRYENEEAVDDSQLPKDRFSAERLKGVDSTLKIQPAELGDSAVYLCASSAIGLAGGTGELFFGEGSRLTVL.

This clonotype has a single count. The V call is TRBV7-9, the J call TRBJ2-7; D is perhaps TRBD1 (6 bases). The germline V and J ends were trimmed by 1 base and 6 bases, with 13 bases remaining between them. CDR1 is SEHNR, CDR2 FQNEAQ, per germline (reference sequence). The CDR3 is 14 amino acids. In DNA form, the CDR3 reads TGTGCCAGCAGCTTAGAGGCGGACAGAGGCGAGCAGTACTTC. This translates into CASSLEADRGEQYF. Looking up the rest from reference TRBV7-9 and TRBJ2-7 gives the full variable domain: DTGVSQNPRHKITKRGQNVTFRCDPISEHNRLYWYRQTLGQGPEFLTYFQNEAQLEKSRLLSDRFSAERPKGSFSTLEIQRTEQGDSAMYLCASSLEADRGEQYFGPGTRLTVT.

By proportion, this clonotype is medium-sized. The chain is built from TRBV2 and TRBJ1-6; no definite D call. The CDR3 has 13 amino acids. The V end was cut by 8 bases, the J end by 8 bases, with 13 bases between. Per the germline V gene, CDR1 is SNHLY and CDR2 is FYNNEI. In DNA form, the CDR3 reads TGTGCCAGCGGCCGGGTTTCGGATTCACCCCTCCACTTT. Translating gives CASGRVSDSPLHF.

In its sample, this clonotype was seen a few times. The chain is built from TRBV11-3 and TRBJ2-5; TRBD2 matches at 8 bases. V lost 4 bases and J lost 6; bases outside the gene matches: 7. CDR1 is SGHNT and CDR2 is YENEEA in the germline V gene. The CDR3 length is 14 residues. The CDR3 region has the DNA TGTGCCAGCAGCTCGGGCGGGGGGCGGAAGACCCAGTACTTC. It translates to CASSSGGGRKTQYF.

The chain links TRBV12-3 or TRBV12-4 to TRBJ1-1; 8 positions agree with TRBD1. There are 17 residues in the CDR3. The trim removed 6 bases at V and 1 base at J, leaving 13 bases unmatched. Written as DNA, the CDR3 is TGTGCCAGCAGGACCAGCCTCGCGGGGACAGGGAACACTGAAGCTTTCTTT. The encoded protein is CASRTSLAGTGNTEAFF.

This chain connects TRBV12-3 or TRBV12-4 to TRBJ1-3; 9 bases map to TRBD1. V was pared by 6 bases and J by 0 bases, with 6 bases of the junction left unmatched. There are 16 residues in the CDR3. This CDR3 reads CASRDRGDSSGNTIYF. In DNA form, the CDR3 reads TGTGCCAGCAGGGACAGGGGCGATAGCTCTGGAAACACCATATATTTT.

This clonotype is deemed medium-sized (0.01 to 0.1%). V and J are TRBV24-1 and TRBJ2-3; a possible D gene is TRBD1 (6 bases). Germline CDR1 is KGHDR and CDR2 is SFDVKD. The CDR3 covers 19 residues. V was pared by 7 bases and J by 0 bases, with 25 bases between. The chain's CDR3 is CATSDTRLTGTRSTDTQYF. DNA of the CDR3: TGTGCCACCAGCGACACACGATTGACCGGGACACGCAGCACAGATACGCAGTATTTT.

The chain links TRBV27 to TRBJ1-1; D may be TRBD1 (5 bases). Germline assignment: CDR1 MNHEY and CDR2 SMNVEV (reference sequence). V lost 6 bases and J 1 base, leaving 21 bases between the germline ends. CDR3 size: 17 residues. This CDR3 reads CASSPTLTVGGNTEAFF. For the CDR3, the DNA is TGTGCCAGCAGCCCTACGTTGACAGTGGGAGGGAACACTGAAGCTTTCTTT.

J is TRBJ2-7 and V is TRBV15; 7 bases agree with TRBD1. The CDR3 has 15 amino acids. Losses at the gene ends were 0 bases for V and 8 bases for J; bases not matched to a gene: 10. Germline assignment: CDR1 LNHNV and CDR2 YYDKDF (reference sequence). The CDR3 loop reads CATSREGTAGLKQYF. The CDR3 region has the DNA TGTGCCACCAGCAGAGAAGGGACAGCCGGGCTCAAGCAGTACTTC.